Each of the 18 T cell receptor beta chains below was sequenced from the same sample in a study of regulatory T cells in long-lasting Graves disease. Time point specified: newly diagnosed GD, antithyroid drugs for less than 3 months. The TCR library was made from RNA that had been extracted from PBMCs in TRIzol. Sequencing libraries for TCR beta were prepared with iRepertoire HTBI primers and Arm-PCR of CDR3 regions. MiXCR, run by TCRdb on the multiplex PCR reads, gives a single entry per CDR3 protein. The repertoire holds 350,000 to 500,000 distinct CDR3 sequences, with 14% as singletons. The sample also formed part of further work on T cells in Graves' hyperthyroidism and ophthalmopathy.

The sequencing here drew on peripheral blood mononuclear cells (PBMCs), taken at new diagnosis, from a patient treated with antithyroid drugs. These receptors came from a woman in her fifties or sixties with Graves disease.

This clonotype was observed many times. The chain combines TRBV24-1 with TRBJ2-3; a possible D gene is TRBD1 (6 bases). The CDR3 is 14 amino acids. The germline CDR1 and CDR2 sequences are KGHDR and SFDVKD. V lost 5 bases to trimming and J lost 1 base, with 9 bases between them. The CDR3 DNA follows: TGTGCCACCAGTGCGGCAGGGGGCACAGATACGCAGTATTTT. Its translation: CATSAAGGTDTQYF.

This clonotype was counted ten times or more. This chain uses TRBV6-1 with TRBJ2-7, with D possibly matching TRBD1 (7 bases). The CDR3 has 15 residues. Germline assignment: CDR1 MNHNS and CDR2 SASEGT. The V end lost 7 bases, the J end lost 2 bases, and 18 bases lay between the germline ends. CDR3 sequence reads: CASTGGRDRTYEQYF. CDR3 DNA sequence: TGTGCCAGCACCGGGGGTCGGGACAGAACCTACGAGCAGTACTTC.

This clonotype was seen repeatedly, ten times or more. This chain uses TRBV11-2 with TRBJ2-1, with 7 bases lining up with TRBD2. The V gene's germline CDR1 is SGHAT and CDR2 FQNNGV. V lost 3 bases to trimming and J lost 6 bases; unmatched junction nucleotides: 11. The CDR3 sequence is 16 residues long. The CDR3 here is CASSFSFGGSLNEQFF. CDR3 nucleotide sequence: TGTGCCAGCAGCTTCTCTTTTGGCGGGAGTCTCAATGAGCAGTTCTTC.

This clonotype turned up a few times. The chain couples TRBV28 to TRBJ1-1; 8 bases are a match to TRBD1. This CDR3 contains 14 residues. CDR1 MDHEN and CDR2 SYDVKM come from the germline V gene. The V gene end was trimmed by 4 bases and the J gene end by 6 bases; junction bases not matched to a gene: 7. This chain's CDR3 is CASSWTGKVPEAFF. The CDR3 region has the DNA TGTGCCAGCAGTTGGACAGGGAAGGTCCCTGAAGCTTTCTTT.

The sample holds many counts of this clonotype. V and J are TRBV10-2 and TRBJ2-1, with 12 positions matching TRBD2. CDR1 is WSHSY, CDR2 SAAADI, per germline. Trimming took 2 bases from V and 12 from J; bases not matched to a gene: 8. The CDR3 is 15 amino acids. The CDR3 DNA sequence: TGCGCCAGCAGTGAGGCATCGACTAGCGGGAGAAGGCAGTTCTTC. It yields the protein CASSEASTSGRRQFF.

This clonotype has a count of ten or more. The chain couples TRBV2 to TRBJ2-1; tentative D call: TRBD2 (6 bases). Germline-derived CDR1 and CDR2 are SNHLY and FYNNEI. The CDR3 sequence is 13 residues long. Trimming pared 8 bases from V and 2 bases from J, leaving 10 bases between. The CDR3: CASGAGTYNEQFF. The CDR3 DNA sequence: TGTGCCAGCGGGGCGGGGACCTACAATGAGCAGTTCTTC. The full variable domain, its missing parts supplied by reference TRBV2 and TRBJ2-1, is EPEVTQTPSHQVTQMGQEVILRCVPISNHLYFYWYRQILGQKVEFLVSFYNNEISEKSEIFDDQFSVERPDGSNFTLKIRSTKLEDSAMYFCASGAGTYNEQFFGPGTRLTVL.

The table lists this clonotype with many counts. This chain uses TRBV11-2 with TRBJ2-3, with no clear D. Germline CDR1 SGHAT, CDR2 FQNNGV. The CDR3 runs to 17 residues. Trimming took 0 bases from V and 2 from J, leaving 15 bases between them. As DNA, the CDR3 is TGTGCCAGCAGCTTAGATCGGGTCAGGTTTGCCACAGATACGCAGTATTTT. Encoded protein: CASSLDRVRFATDTQYF.

The rearrangement links TRBV3-1 to TRBJ2-7; 8 positions match TRBD1. The CDR3 has 14 amino acids. V lost 6 bases, J lost 3 bases, and 7 bases stayed unmatched. Germline V gives CDR1 LGHDT, CDR2 YNNKEL (reference sequence). CDR3 bases: TGTGCCAGCAGTCGACCGGACAGGGACTACGAGCAGTACTTC. Encoded protein: CASSRPDRDYEQYF.

The table lists this clonotype with many counts. V gene TRBV30 combines with J gene TRBJ2-3; D not certain. The CDR3 sequence is 11 residues long. The V and J ends lost 3 bases and 8 bases respectively, with 9 bases between them. CDR1 is GTSNPN and CDR2 is SVGIG in the germline V gene (reference sequence). The DNA of the CDR3 is TGTGCCTGGAGATTGGGGTCTACGCAGTATTTT. It encodes CAWRLGSTQYF.

This chain joins TRBV6-2 or TRBV6-3 and TRBJ2-7, with D perhaps TRBD1 or TRBD2 (5 bases each). The CDR3 contains 15 residues. The germline CDR1 and CDR2 sequences are MNHEY and SVGEGT. V dropped 2 bases and J dropped 2 bases, with 13 bases sitting between them. The CDR3 spells CASSYLRDQPYEQYF. CDR3 in DNA: TGTGCCAGCAGTTACCTACGGGACCAACCCTACGAGCAGTACTTC.

This clonotype came up a few times. This chain connects TRBV4-1 to TRBJ2-1; TRBD1 agrees at 12 bases. The V gene's germline CDR1 is MGHRA and CDR2 YSYEKL. CDR3 length equals 15 residues. The V gene end was trimmed by 5 bases and the J gene end by 5 bases; junction bases not matched to a gene: 4. The CDR3 spells CASSMGQGADNEQFF. The CDR3 DNA reads as TGCGCCAGCAGCATGGGACAGGGGGCCGACAATGAGCAGTTCTTC.

This clonotype appeared many times. DNA for the CDR3: TGTGCCAGCAGCTTAGTGCTATGGACAGGGGGCTCCTACAATGAGCAGTTCTTC. Protein: CASSLVLWTGGSYNEQFF. The J gene is TRBJ2-1, the V gene TRBV11-2, with 10 bases that match TRBD1. Germline V gives CDR1 SGHAT, CDR2 FQNNGV. The CDR3 is 18 amino acids. The J segment lost 0 bases and the V segment lost 1 base, leaving 6 bases of the junction unmatched.

The chain uses TRBV19 and TRBJ2-7, with 7 nucleotides matching TRBD2. V gave up 10 bases and J gave up 4 bases; unmatched junction bases: 16. The CDR3 has 15 residues. Germline V CDR1 and CDR2: LNHDA, SQIVND (reference sequence). This chain's CDR3 is CAKLLTTGGTYEQYF. The CDR3 region has the DNA TGTGCCAAACTACTAACGACCGGGGGGACGTACGAGCAGTACTTC. The whole variable domain, remainder taken from reference TRBV19 and TRBJ2-7, is DGGITQSPKYLFRKEGQNVTLSCEQNLNHDAMYWYRQDPGQGLRLIYYSQIVNDFQKGDIAEGYSVSREKKESFPLTVTSAQKNPTAFYLCAKLLTTGGTYEQYFGPGTRLTVT.

This clonotype was counted at least ten times. The chain joins TRBV18 to TRBJ2-1; 10 bases map to TRBD1. Germline V lookup: CDR1 KGHSH, CDR2 LQKENI. The CDR3 runs to 15 residues. Unmatched junction bases numbered 6, after V lost 2 bases and J lost 8 bases. The CDR3 DNA follows: TGTGCCAGCTCACCAAGGGGACAGGGGACATATGAGCAGTTCTTC. It specifies CASSPRGQGTYEQFF.

This clonotype was observed a handful of times. The chain carries TRBV6-1 and TRBJ2-2; D remains unclear. V was pared by 6 bases and J by 7 bases, with 9 bases between. This CDR3 has 12 residues. Germline V lookup: CDR1 MNHNS, CDR2 SASEGT. The CDR3 region has the DNA TGTGCCAGCAGCCGAAATCACGGGGAGCTGTTTTTT. This sequence encodes CASSRNHGELFF.

This CDR3 is CASSLIGASNTEAFF. The CDR3 region has the DNA TGTGCCAGCAGCTTAATCGGGGCCTCGAACACTGAAGCTTTCTTT. The chain is built from TRBV7-9 and TRBJ1-1; weak D call: TRBD1 (5 bases). CDR1 is SEHNR and CDR2 is FQNEAQ in the germline V gene (reference sequence). Trimming left V 2 bases short and J 1 base short, with 11 bases between. The CDR3 runs 15 residues.

V usage is TRBV7-8 and J usage is TRBJ2-3, with D possibly called TRBD1 or TRBD2 (5 bases each). V was clipped by 7 bases and J by 6 bases, with 11 bases between them. The CDR3 covers 12 residues. Germline values: CDR1 SGHVS, CDR2 FQNEAQ. For the CDR3, the DNA is TGTGCCAGCAACGGGGCTGCGGATACGCAGTATTTT. Translation: CASNGAADTQYF.

This clonotype occurred many times. The genes are TRBV10-3 and TRBJ2-2; D is unresolved. Germline V CDR1 and CDR2: ENHRY, SYGVKD. The CDR3 runs 16 residues. V was trimmed by 0 bases and J by 0 bases, leaving 8 bases between them. CDR3 residues: CAISESPGTNTGELFF. In DNA form, the CDR3 reads TGTGCCATCAGTGAGTCCCCCGGTACGAACACCGGGGAGCTGTTTTTT.